The next 5 T cell receptor beta chains were all read from a single sample in a study of blood T cells in healthy people across ages. PCR was performed a second time for roughly 7 to 12 cycles using a sample-barcoded 5' primer and a J-beta primer mix. TCRdb independently ran MiXCR on the 5' RACE reads; one entry per CDR3 protein. The sample yields about 1.4 million distinct CDR3 sequences, roughly 60% seen once. The source material was blood. All receptors come from a man younger than 35 in good health.

The chain combines TRBV7-9 with TRBJ2-1; 9 bases are shared with TRBD1. In germline, CDR1 is SEHNR, CDR2 FQNEAQ (reference sequence). This CDR3 comprises 17 residues. The V gene end was trimmed by 3 bases and the J gene end by 6 bases; junction bases not matched to a gene: 12. The CDR3 region is CASSLSAGTGSGNEQFF. CDR3 nucleotides: TGTGCCAGCAGCTTGAGTGCGGGGACAGGGTCGGGCAATGAGCAGTTCTTC.

The rearrangement uses TRBV25-1 and TRBJ1-2; D is perhaps TRBD1 (5 bases). The germline gives CDR1 MGHDK, CDR2 SYGVNS. The ends were cut back, 0 bases at V and 2 bases at J, with 13 bases in the middle. The CDR3 loop spans 16 amino acids. CDR3 DNA: TGTGCCAGCAGTGAATATCCTCAAGGGGCAAACTATGGCTACACCTTC. Its translation is CASSEYPQGANYGYTF.

This clonotype was seen a handful of times. This chain connects TRBV7-8 to TRBJ2-3; TRBD2 agrees at 7 bases. CDR1 is SGHVS and CDR2 is FQNEAQ in the germline V gene. J lost 4 bases, V lost 7 bases, and 8 bases had no gene match. There are 14 residues in the CDR3. The CDR3 DNA is TGTGCCAGCATGGATCGGGGGGACCCAGATACGCAGTATTTT. This encodes CASMDRGDPDTQYF.

V is TRBV20-1 and J is TRBJ2-3, with D unresolved. Germline CDR1 and CDR2: DFQATT and SNEGSKA (reference sequence). V was trimmed by 2 bases and J by 0 bases, leaving 3 bases between them. The CDR3 spans 12 residues. CDR3 loop: CSARRSTDTQYF. CDR3 bases: TGCAGTGCTAGACGTAGCACAGATACGCAGTATTTT.

The V and J genes are TRBV6-2 or TRBV6-3 and TRBJ2-2; TRBD1 agrees at 7 bases. The CDR3 is 16 residues long. After removal of 5 bases from V and 1 base from J, the junction contained 7 bases not matched to a gene. CDR1 and CDR2 (germline): MNHEY, SVGEGT. Here the CDR3 DNA reads TGTGCCAGCAGTCCCTGGACAGGACTGAACACCGGGGAGCTGTTTTTT. It translates to CASSPWTGLNTGELFF.